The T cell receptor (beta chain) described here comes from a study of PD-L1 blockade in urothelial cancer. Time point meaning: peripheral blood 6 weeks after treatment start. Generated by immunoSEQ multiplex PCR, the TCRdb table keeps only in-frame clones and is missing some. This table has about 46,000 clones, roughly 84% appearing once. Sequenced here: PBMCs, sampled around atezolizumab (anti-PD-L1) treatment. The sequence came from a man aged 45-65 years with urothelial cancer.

Written as DNA, the CDR3 is TGTGCCAGCACATACGGGACATACCAGAAGACCCAGTACTTC. It translates to CASTYGTYQKTQYF. V usage is TRBV27 and J usage is TRBJ2-5; perhaps TRBD1 as D (6 bases). The V end was cut by 7 bases, the J end by 6 bases, with 18 bases between. The CDR3 consists of 14 residues. Germline CDR1 and CDR2: MNHEY and SMNVEV (reference sequence).